One and the same sample provided the 4 T cell receptor beta chains below, sequenced in a study of radiation and T cells in renal cell carcinoma (dated by TCRdb to about 2020). Per the publication, the time point label means: blood 2 weeks post-SBRT. Read against the paper, the sample's treatment or condition label means: 15 Gy SBRT to primary tumor, nephrectomy 4 weeks later. The library was prepared using the immunoSEQ multiplex PCR assay. TCRdb stores this immuneACCESS table with in-frame sequences only. Part of the clones is absent; in the studies checked, under half of the shortfall reflects unresolved V genes, and no reason is known for the rest. Here the sample has roughly 150,000 clones; over 80% occur a single time. 10% to 15% of the sample comes from the top ten. This specimen was blood, taken from a patient whose treatment included radiotherapy and nephrectomy. The receptors come from a woman in her 50s with renal cell carcinoma.

The rearrangement uses TRBV19 and TRBJ2-1; D is ambiguous. The length of the CDR3 is 9 residues. The germline V and J ends were trimmed by 4 bases and 9 bases, with 1 base remaining between them. CDR1 LNHDA and CDR2 SQIVND come from the germline V gene (reference sequence). The CDR3 DNA sequence: TGTGCCAGTAGTAGTGAGCAGTTCTTC. Amino acid sequence: CASSSEQFF.

The CDR3 DNA is TGTGCCAGCAGCCGACAGTCCTATAACACAGATACGCAGTATTTT. Translated: CASSRQSYNTDTQYF. V is TRBV6-5 and J is TRBJ2-3; TRBD1 might be the D (5 bases). This CDR3 is 15 amino acids long. Germline assignment: CDR1 MNHEY and CDR2 SVGAGI. Between the trimmed V and J ends, which lost 6 bases and 2 bases, there was a span of 15 bases.

This rearrangement joins TRBV23-1 to TRBJ1-3; D remains unclear. TRBV23-1 is an ORF, with its function uncertain. Trimming pared 2 bases from V and 1 base from J, leaving 12 bases between. The CDR3 sequence is 16 residues long. CDR3 bases: TGCGCCAGCAGTCAAGAAGGGAGTCCTTCTGGAAACACCATATATTTT. This sequence encodes CASSQEGSPSGNTIYF.

The chain links TRBV7-2 to TRBJ2-1; 13 bases match TRBD2. J lost 10 bases, V lost 5 bases, and 5 bases had no gene match. Germline V lookup: CDR1 SGHTA, CDR2 FQGNSA. CDR3 length: 14 amino acids. The CDR3 region has the DNA TGTGCCAGCAGCCGGGGACTAGCGGGGAAAGAGCAGTTCTTC. Its translation: CASSRGLAGKEQFF.